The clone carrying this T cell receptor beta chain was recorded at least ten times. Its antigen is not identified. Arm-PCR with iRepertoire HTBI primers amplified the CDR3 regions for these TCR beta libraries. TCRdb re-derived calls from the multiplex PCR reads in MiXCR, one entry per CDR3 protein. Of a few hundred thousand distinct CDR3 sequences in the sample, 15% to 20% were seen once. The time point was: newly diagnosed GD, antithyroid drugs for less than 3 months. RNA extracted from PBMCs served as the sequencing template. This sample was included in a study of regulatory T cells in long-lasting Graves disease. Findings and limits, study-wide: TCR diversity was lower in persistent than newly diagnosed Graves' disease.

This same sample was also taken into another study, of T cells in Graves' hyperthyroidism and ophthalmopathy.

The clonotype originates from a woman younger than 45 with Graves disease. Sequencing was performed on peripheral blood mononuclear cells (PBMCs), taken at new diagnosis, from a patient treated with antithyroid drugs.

The CDR3 DNA reads as TGTGCCATCAGTGAGCGGACAAGCTATGGCTACACCTTC. Translation: CAISERTSYGYTF. The V gene is TRBV10-3, the J gene TRBJ1-2, with D maybe TRBD1 (5 bases). The CDR3 covers 13 residues. In germline, CDR1 is ENHRY, CDR2 SYGVKD. Trimming took 2 bases from V and 4 from J, leaving 8 bases between them.